This is a list of T cell receptor beta chains from one sample in a study of control samples from healthy donors and cancer patients. The assay was immunoSEQ multiplex PCR, and TCRdb's table has in-frame clones only and misses some. This sample carries about 130,000 clones, just under 95% of them seen once, and the ten largest clones take approximately 15%. Sequencing was carried out using PBMCs. Every receptor here comes from a man in his sixties with colorectal cancer. CDR3s include the opening cysteine and the closing phenylalanine or tryptophan. The D gene is left open where the match is weak. Rows may omit the clone size; those that give it use once, few, many or a size class.

clone_size j_call v_call d_call cdr3_nt cdr3_aa
. TRBJ1-1 TRBV9 . TGTGCCAGCAGCGTAGATCTTAACGGGGGGCAAGAAGCTTTCTTT CASSVDLNGGQEAFF
. TRBJ1-1 TRBV25-1 TRBD1 TGTGCCAGCAGTATGACAGGGGAGGGCATGAACACTGAAGCTTTCTTT CASSMTGEGMNTEAFF
once TRBJ2-2 TRBV9 TRBD1 TGTGCCAGCAGCGCGACAGGGTACACCGGGGAGCTGTTTTTT CASSATGYTGELFF
. TRBJ2-2 TRBV6-5 . TGTGCCAGCCGGACACCGAACACCGGGGAGCTGTTTTTT CASRTPNTGELFF
. TRBJ2-5 TRBV5-4 . TGTGCCAGCAGCTTGGGGCTTGCCGGGGAGACCCAGTACTTC CASSLGLAGETQYF
once TRBJ2-4 TRBV6-5 . TGTGCCAGCAAAGCCAAAAACATTCAGTACTTC CASKAKNIQYF
. TRBJ2-3 TRBV29-1 TRBD1 TGCAGCGCCGAGGGGGACAGGGACCTCACAGATACGCAGTATTTT CSAEGDRDLTDTQYF
. TRBJ2-1 TRBV2 . TGTGCCAGCAGGAGCCTGAGGGGGGGCCACAATGAGCAGTTCTTC CASRSLRGGHNEQFF
. TRBJ2-4 TRBV5-4 TRBD1 TGTGCCAGCAGGCCAATGTCACAGGGGGCGAACATTCAGTACTTC CASRPMSQGANIQYF
. TRBJ2-3 TRBV30 TRBD2 TGTGCCTGGAGTGTACAGCGGGGGGGAGCCACAGATACGCAGTATTTT CAWSVQRGGATDTQYF
once TRBJ2-1 TRBV24-1 TRBD1 TGTGCCACCAGTGATCCCGGGACAGGGGGGAATGAGCAGTTCTTC CATSDPGTGGNEQFF
once TRBJ1-1 TRBV19 . TGTGCCAGTGTCCCGGGGCAGATGAACACTGAAGCTTTCTTT CASVPGQMNTEAFF
. TRBJ1-4 TRBV30 . TGTGCCTGGAGACAGGTAGTAAACGAAAAACTGTTTTTT CAWRQVVNEKLFF
once TRBJ1-6 TRBV27 TRBD1 TGTGCCAGCAGCCCCAAAGGGACAGCCTATTCACCCCTCCACTTT CASSPKGTAYSPLHF
. TRBJ1-4 TRBV6-6 . TGTGCCAGCACGACACCCACTAATGAAAAACTGTTTTTT CASTTPTNEKLFF
. TRBJ2-5 TRBV4-2 . TGTGCCAGCAGCCCAGGGAACAGCGGGGAGACCCAGTACTTC CASSPGNSGETQYF